This T cell receptor beta chain was observed in a study of blood T cells in healthy people across ages. Regarding the study as a whole: Diversity of TCR beta correlated strongly with naive T cell percentage.

With a J-beta primer mix and a sample-barcoded 5' primer, a second PCR ran about 7 to 11 cycles. One entry per CDR3 protein, called by TCRdb with MiXCR from the 5' RACE reads. The table lists about 970,000 distinct CDR3 sequences, about 51% of them singletons. CDR1 LGHNA and CDR2 YNFKEQ come from the germline V gene. The CDR3 has 16 amino acids. Note on this clonotype: Its antigen is undetermined. An end of the junction does not agree with germline; a read error may underlie this.

The sequencing input was blood. This sequence was found in a woman aged 60-70 years in good health. This sequence joins TRBV4-2 and TRBJ2-3, with TRBD2 identical over 9 bases. The CDR3, as DNA: TGTGCCAGTAGCCCAAGAACGGTAGCGGGAGCTAATACGCAGTATTTT. Its translation is CASSPRTVAGANTQYF.